What follows describes a single T cell receptor (beta chain). Its antigen is unknown. Per-base quality was not reported, and no clone a single base away is much larger than it. Trimming takes 0 bases from V and 7 bases from J, and the germline ends sit 12 bases apart. CDR1 is given as SEHNR and CDR2 as FQNEAQ, both from the germline V gene (reference sequence). Including the terminal cysteine and phenylalanine, the CDR3 comprises 14 residues. The retained sequence is limited to the CDR3, 42 bases, with the frame set at the first base. The sample is drawn from a study of T cell responses to AZD1222 COVID-19 vaccine (dated by TCRdb to 2020 to 2022). Some background on the complete study: A total of just over 230 trial participants underwent TCR sequencing, of whom 200 to 220 received two doses of AZD1222 and roughly 25 received two doses of the MenACWY control vaccine. Trial participants were enrolled into age subgroups of 18-55, 56-69 and 70-plus years, which contained around 150, 28 and 57 TCR-sequenced participants, respectively.

What the study reported, not specific to this receptor: Nearly half of unique spike-specific TCRs reportedly recognized epitopes outside regions mutated in the B.1.351 and B.1.1.7 variants. No day 14 peak-response samples were available, so repertoires were characterized only after the peak T cell response. A significant rise in spike-specific TCR breadth and depth was observed after two AZD1222 doses relative to day 0 and relative to MenACWY recipients. Conclusions about previously exposed vaccinees are limited because only six or seven AZD1222 recipients were SARS-CoV-2 seropositive at baseline. CD4 TCRs associated with the vaccine covered the entire spike protein, and the dominant responses were in regions 160-218 and 743-854. Most participants were white British and females outnumbered males, and the authors suggested that clonal diversity may have been underestimated. The 56-69-year group was small, and its depth increase did not reach significance, likely because of low power.

The sample's time point label, decoded: about 28 days (+/-7) after the second vaccine dose. AZD1222 recipients with second doses at about 4 weeks or about 12 weeks were pooled, because spike-specific TCR depth and breadth did not differ between schedules. Samples from vaccinated people were obtained from the UK trials COV001 and COV002, which included a single-blind randomized controlled phase 2/3 trial of AZD1222 (ChAdOx1 nCoV-19) in healthy adults. For TCRbeta chain sequencing, PBMC samples from trial participants were taken at day 0 and at day 28 after the second dose. The CDR3 regions of human TCRbeta chains were subjected to immunosequencing. As for how the authors treated the data: TCRs in the repertoires were compared against a reference library of SARS-CoV-2-specific TCRs that had been generated with the MIRA antigen-specificity platform. Breadth was defined as the fraction of unique TCRs that were SARS-CoV-2-associated, and depth was defined as the fraction of total T cells that were SARS-CoV-2-associated. Each spike-specific TCR was assigned to its reactive spike region and to a CD4 or CD8 class using the MIRA data. Log10-transformed breadth and depth values were compared by one-way ANOVA with Sidak's multiple comparisons tests. The clones in this table, taken by TCRdb from immuneACCESS, are in-frame only. Not every clone is retained; where verified, under half of the shortfall comes from an unresolved V gene, and the cause of the rest is unknown. V, J and clone size are taken as reported in that table, and D and trimming were inferred from the DNA itself. The sample yields 100,000 to 150,000 clones; more than 70% were counted once. Jointly, the top ten make up about 4.4% of the sample.

Sequenced here: peripheral blood, sampled 28 days after the second AZD1222 dose. This sequence originates from an adult who received the AZD1222 COVID-19 vaccine. The rearrangement combines TRBV7-9 with TRBJ2-5; TRBD2 is a possible D gene, resting on 5 matching bases. The DNA is TGTGCCAGCAGCTTAGCGGCGGGTAAGGGGACCCAGTACTTC. Its translation reads: CASSLAAGKGTQYF.